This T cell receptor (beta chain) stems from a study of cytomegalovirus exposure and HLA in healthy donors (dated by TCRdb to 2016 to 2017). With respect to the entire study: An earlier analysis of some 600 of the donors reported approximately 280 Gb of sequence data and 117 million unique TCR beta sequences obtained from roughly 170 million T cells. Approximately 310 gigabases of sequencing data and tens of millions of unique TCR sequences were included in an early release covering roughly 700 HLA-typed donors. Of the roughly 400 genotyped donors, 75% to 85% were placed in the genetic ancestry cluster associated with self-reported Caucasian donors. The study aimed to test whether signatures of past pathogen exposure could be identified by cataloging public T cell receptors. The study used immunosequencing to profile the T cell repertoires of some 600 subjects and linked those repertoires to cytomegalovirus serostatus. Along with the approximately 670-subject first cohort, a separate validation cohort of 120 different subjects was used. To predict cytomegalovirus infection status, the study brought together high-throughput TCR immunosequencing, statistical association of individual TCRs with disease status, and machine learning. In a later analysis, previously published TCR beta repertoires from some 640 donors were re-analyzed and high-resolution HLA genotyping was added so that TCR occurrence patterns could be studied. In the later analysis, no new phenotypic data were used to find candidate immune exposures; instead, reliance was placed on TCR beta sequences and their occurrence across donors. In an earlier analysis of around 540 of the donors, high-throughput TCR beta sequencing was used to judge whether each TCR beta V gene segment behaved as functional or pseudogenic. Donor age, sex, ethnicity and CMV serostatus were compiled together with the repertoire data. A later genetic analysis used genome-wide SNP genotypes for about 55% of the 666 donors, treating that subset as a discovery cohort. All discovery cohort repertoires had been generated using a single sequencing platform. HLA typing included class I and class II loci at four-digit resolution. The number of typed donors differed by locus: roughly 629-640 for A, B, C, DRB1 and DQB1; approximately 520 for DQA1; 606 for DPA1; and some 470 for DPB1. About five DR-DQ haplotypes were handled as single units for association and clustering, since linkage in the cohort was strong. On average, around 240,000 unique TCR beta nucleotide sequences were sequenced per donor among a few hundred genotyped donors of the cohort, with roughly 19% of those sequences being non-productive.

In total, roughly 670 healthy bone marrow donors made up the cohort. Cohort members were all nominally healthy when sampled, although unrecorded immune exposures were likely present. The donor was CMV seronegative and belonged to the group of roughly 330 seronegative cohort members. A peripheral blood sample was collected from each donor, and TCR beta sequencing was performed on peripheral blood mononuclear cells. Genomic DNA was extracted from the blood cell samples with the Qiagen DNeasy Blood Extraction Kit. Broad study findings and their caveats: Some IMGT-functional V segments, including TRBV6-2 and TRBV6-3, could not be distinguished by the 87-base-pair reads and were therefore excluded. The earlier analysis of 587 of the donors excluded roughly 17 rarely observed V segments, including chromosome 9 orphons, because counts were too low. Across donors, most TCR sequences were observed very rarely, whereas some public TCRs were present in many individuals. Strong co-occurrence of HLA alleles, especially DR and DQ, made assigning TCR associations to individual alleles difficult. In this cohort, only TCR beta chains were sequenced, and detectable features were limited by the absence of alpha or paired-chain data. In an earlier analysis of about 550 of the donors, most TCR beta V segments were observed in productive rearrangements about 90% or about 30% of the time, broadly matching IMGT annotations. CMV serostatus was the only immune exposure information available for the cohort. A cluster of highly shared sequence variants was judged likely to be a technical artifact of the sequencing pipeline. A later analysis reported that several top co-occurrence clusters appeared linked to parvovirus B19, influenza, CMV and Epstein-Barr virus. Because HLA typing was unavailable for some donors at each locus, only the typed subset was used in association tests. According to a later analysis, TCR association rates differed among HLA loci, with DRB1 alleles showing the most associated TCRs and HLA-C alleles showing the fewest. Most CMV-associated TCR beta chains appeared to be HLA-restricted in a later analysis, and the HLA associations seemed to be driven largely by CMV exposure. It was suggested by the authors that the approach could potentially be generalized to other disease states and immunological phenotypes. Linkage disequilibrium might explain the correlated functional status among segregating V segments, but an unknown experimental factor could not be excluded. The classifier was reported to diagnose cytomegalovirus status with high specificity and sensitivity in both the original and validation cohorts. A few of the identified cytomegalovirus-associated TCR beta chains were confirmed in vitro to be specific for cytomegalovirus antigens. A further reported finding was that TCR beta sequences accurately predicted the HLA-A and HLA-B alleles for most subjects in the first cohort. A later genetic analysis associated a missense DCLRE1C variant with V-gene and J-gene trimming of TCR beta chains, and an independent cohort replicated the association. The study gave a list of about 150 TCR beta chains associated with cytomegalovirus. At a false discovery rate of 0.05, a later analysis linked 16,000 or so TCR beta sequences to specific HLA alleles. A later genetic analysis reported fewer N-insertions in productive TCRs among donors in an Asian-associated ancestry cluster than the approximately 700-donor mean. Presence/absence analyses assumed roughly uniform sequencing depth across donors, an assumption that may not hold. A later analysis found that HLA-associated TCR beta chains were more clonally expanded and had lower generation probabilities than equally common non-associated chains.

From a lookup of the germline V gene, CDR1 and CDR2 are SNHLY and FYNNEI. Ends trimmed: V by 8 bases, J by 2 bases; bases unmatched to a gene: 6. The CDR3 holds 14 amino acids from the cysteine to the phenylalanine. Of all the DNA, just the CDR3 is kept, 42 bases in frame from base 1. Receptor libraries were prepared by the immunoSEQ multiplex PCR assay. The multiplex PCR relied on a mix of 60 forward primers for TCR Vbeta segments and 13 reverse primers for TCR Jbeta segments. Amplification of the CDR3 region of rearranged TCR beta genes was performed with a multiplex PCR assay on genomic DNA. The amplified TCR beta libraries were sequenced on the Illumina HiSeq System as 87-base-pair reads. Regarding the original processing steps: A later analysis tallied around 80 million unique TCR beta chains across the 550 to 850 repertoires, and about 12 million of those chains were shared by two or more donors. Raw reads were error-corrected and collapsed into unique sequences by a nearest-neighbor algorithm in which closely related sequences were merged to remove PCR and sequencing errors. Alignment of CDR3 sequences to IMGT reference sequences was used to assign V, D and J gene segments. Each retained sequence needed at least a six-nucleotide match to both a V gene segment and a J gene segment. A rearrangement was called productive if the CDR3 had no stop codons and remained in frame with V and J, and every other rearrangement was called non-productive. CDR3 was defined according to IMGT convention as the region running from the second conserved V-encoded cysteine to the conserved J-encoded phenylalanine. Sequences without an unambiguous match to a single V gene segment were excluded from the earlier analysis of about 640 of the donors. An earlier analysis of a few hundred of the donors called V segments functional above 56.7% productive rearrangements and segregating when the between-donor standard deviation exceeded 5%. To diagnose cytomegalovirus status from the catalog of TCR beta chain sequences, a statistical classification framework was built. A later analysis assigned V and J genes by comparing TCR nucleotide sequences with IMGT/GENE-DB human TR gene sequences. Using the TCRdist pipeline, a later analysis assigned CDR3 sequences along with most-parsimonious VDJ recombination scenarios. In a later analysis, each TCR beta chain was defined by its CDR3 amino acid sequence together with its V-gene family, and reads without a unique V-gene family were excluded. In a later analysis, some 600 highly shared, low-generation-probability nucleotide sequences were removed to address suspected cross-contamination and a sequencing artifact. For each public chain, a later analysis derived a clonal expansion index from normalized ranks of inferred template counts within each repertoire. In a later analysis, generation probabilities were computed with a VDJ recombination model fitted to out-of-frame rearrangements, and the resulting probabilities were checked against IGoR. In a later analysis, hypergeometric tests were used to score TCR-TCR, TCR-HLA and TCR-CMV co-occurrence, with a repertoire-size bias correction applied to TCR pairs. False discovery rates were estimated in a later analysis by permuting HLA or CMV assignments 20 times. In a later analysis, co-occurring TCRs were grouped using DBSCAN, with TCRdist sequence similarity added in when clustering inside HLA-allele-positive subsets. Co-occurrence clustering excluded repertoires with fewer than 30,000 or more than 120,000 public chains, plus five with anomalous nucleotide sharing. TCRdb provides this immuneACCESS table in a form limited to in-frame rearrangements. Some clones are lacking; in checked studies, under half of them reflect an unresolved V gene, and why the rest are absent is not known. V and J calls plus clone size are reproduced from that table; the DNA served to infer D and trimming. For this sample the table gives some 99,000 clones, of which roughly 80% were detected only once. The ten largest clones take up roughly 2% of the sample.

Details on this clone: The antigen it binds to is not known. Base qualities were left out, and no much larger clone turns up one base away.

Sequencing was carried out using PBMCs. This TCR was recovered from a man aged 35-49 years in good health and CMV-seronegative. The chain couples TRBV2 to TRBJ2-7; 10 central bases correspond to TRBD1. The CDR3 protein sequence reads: CASGRDRGAYEQYF. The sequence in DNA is TGTGCCAGCGGGAGGGACAGGGGTGCCTACGAGCAGTACTTC.